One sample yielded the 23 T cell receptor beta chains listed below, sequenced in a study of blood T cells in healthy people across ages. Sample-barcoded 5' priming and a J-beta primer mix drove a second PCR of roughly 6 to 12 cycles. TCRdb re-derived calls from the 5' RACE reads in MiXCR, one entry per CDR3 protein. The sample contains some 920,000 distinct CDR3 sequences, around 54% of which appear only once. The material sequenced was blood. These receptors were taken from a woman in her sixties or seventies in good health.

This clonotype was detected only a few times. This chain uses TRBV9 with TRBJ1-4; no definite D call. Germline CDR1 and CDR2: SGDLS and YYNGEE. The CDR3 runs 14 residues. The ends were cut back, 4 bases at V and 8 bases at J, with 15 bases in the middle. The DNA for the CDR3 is TGTGCCAGCAGCCACTGGGGAGGAAAAGAAAAACTGTTTTTT. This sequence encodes CASSHWGGKEKLFF.

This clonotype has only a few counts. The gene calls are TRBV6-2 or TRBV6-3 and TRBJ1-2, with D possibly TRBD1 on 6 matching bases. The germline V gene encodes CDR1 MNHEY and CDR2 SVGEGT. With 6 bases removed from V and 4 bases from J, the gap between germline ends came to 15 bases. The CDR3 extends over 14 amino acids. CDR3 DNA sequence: TGTGCCAGCAGCCCCTCGGGACAACTCTATGGCTACACCTTC. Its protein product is CASSPSGQLYGYTF.

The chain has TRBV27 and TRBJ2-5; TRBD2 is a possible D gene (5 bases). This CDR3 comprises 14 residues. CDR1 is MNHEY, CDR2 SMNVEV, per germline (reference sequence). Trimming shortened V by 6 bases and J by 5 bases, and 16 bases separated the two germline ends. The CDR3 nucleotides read TGTGCCAGCAGCCCTCGGAGGTTAGGCGAGACCCAGTACTTC. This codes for CASSPRRLGETQYF.

The CDR3 loop reads CASSADRNPYEQYF. CDR3 DNA sequence: TGTGCCAGCTCAGCGGACAGGAATCCCTACGAGCAGTACTTC. V is TRBV18 and J is TRBJ2-7, with 7 bases lining up with TRBD1. CDR1 is KGHSH and CDR2 is LQKENI in the germline V gene. This CDR3 contains 14 residues. With V trimmed by 5 bases and J by 2 bases, 6 bases remained unmatched.

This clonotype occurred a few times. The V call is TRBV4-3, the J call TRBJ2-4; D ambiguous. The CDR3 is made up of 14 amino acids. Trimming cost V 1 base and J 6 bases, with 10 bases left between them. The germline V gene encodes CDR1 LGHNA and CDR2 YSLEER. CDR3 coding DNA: TGCGCCAGCAGCCAAGTGGCAGTCTCAAACATTCAGTACTTC. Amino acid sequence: CASSQVAVSNIQYF.

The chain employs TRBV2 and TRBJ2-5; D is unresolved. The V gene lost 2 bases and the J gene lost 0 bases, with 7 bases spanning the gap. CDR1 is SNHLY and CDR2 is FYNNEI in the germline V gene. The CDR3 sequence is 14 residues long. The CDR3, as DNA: TGTGCCAGCAGTGAAAAGTTCTACCAAGAGACCCAGTACTTC. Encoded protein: CASSEKFYQETQYF.

CDR3 coding DNA: TGTGCCAGCAGCTTAGCGGGACAGGGGAGGAATCAGCCCCAGCATTTT. It is translated as CASSLAGQGRNQPQHF. The chain employs TRBV7-9 and TRBJ1-5, with 10 bases identical to TRBD1. Unmatched junction bases numbered 3, after V lost 0 bases and J lost 4 bases. Germline CDR1 is SEHNR and CDR2 is FQNEAQ (reference sequence). CDR3 size: 16 residues.

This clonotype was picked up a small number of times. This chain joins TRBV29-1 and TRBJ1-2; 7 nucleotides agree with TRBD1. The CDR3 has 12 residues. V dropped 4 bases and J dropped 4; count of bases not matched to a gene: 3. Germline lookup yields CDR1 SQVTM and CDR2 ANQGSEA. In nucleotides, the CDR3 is TGCAGCGTTGTGGACAGGCTCTATGGCTACACCTTC. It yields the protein CSVVDRLYGYTF. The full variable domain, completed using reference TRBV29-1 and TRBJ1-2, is SAVISQKPSRDICQRGTSLTIQCQVDSQVTMMFWYRQQPGQSLTLIATANQGSEATYESGFVIDKFPISRPNLTFSTLTVSNMSPEDSSIYLCSVVDRLYGYTFGSGTRLTVV.

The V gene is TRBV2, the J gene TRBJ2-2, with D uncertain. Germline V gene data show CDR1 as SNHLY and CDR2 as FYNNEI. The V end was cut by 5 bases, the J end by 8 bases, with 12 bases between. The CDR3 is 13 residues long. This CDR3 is CASSLGTRGELFF. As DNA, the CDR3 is TGTGCCAGCAGTCTGGGCACCCGAGGGGAGCTGTTTTTT.

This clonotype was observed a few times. DNA of the CDR3: TGCAGTGCTAGAGATCCCGGGACAGGGGTCCATGAGCAGTTCTTC. It specifies CSARDPGTGVHEQFF. V usage is TRBV20-1 and J usage is TRBJ2-1, with TRBD1 matching 10 bases. The CDR3 is 15 amino acids. The V gene end was trimmed by 0 bases and the J gene end by 8 bases; junction bases not matched to a gene: 7. Per the germline V gene, CDR1 is DFQATT and CDR2 is SNEGSKA (reference sequence).

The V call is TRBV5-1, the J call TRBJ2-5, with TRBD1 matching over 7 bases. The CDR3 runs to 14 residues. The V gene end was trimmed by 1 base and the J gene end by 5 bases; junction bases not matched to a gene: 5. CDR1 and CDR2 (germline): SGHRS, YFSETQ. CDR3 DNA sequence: TGCGCCAGCAGCTTGACGGGACAGAGGGAGACCCAGTACTTC. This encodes CASSLTGQRETQYF. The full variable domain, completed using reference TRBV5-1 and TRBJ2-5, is KAGVTQTPRYLIKTRGQQVTLSCSPISGHRSVSWYQQTPGQGLQFLFEYFSETQRNKGNFPGRFSGRQFSNSRSEMNVSTLELGDSALYLCASSLTGQRETQYFGPGTRLLVL.

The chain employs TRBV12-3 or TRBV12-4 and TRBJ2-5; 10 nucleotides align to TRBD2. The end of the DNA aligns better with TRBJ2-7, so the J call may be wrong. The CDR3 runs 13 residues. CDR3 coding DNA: TGTGCCAGCAAGCGGGAGGGCCTCCGCGAGCAGTACTTC. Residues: CASKREGLREQYF.

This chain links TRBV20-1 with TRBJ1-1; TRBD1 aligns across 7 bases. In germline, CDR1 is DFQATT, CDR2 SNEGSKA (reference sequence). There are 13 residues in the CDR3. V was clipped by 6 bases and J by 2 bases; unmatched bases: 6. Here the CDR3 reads CSAPRDRNTEAFF. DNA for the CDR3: TGCAGTGCGCCTAGGGACAGAAACACTGAAGCTTTCTTT.

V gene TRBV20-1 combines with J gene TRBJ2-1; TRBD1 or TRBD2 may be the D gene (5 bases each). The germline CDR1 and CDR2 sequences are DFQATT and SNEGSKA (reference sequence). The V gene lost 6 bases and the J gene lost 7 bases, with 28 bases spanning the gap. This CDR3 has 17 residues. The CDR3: CSAQSRQLVGVRNEQFF. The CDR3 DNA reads TGCAGTGCCCAGTCCCGTCAACTAGTGGGGGTTAGGAATGAGCAGTTCTTC.

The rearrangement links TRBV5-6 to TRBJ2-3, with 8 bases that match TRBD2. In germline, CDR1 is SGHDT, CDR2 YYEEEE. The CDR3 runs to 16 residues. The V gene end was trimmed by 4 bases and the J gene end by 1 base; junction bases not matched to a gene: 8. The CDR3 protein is CASSRKRGLGTDTQYF. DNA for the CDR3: TGTGCCAGCAGCCGAAAGCGGGGGCTGGGCACAGATACGCAGTATTTT.

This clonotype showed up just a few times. The CDR3 is CATSAQAGAPGDTQYF. In DNA, the CDR3 is TGTGCCACCAGCGCACAAGCGGGAGCGCCGGGAGATACGCAGTATTTT. The V gene is TRBV24-1, the J gene TRBJ2-3; 8 nucleotides agree with TRBD2. V dropped 7 bases and J dropped 5; count of bases not matched to a gene: 13. CDR1 is KGHDR, CDR2 SFDVKD, per germline. This CDR3 has 16 residues.

The chain's CDR3 is CSARDRRRVPTGTYEQYF. CDR3 coding DNA: TGCAGTGCTAGAGACAGGCGAAGGGTGCCGACCGGTACCTACGAGCAGTACTTC. The chain recombines TRBV20-1 with TRBJ2-7; no definite D call. V lost 0 bases to trimming and J lost 2 bases, with 23 bases between them. This CDR3 region has 18 residues. Looked up from germline, CDR1 is DFQATT and CDR2 is SNEGSKA (reference sequence).

CDR3 DNA sequence: TGCAGTGCTAGTGCAACGACAGGGCTTATCGAGCAGTACTTC. It yields the protein CSASATTGLIEQYF. The chain is built from TRBV20-1 and TRBJ2-7; 7 nucleotides align to TRBD1. The CDR3 covers 14 residues. The V and J ends lost 3 bases and 6 bases, in that order; junction bases with no gene match: 11. CDR1 is DFQATT and CDR2 is SNEGSKA in the germline V gene (reference sequence).

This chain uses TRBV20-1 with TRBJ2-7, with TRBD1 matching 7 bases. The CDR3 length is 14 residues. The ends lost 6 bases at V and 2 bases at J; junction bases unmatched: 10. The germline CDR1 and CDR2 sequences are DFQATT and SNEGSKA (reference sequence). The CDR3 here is CSAKGTEIPYEQYF. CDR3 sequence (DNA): TGCAGTGCAAAGGGGACAGAAATTCCCTACGAGCAGTACTTC.

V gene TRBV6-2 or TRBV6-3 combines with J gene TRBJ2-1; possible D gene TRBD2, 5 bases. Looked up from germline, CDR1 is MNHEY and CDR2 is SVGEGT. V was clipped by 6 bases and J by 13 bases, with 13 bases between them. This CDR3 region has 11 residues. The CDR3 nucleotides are TGTGCCAGCAGGACCCCAGCGGTACAGTTCTTC. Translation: CASRTPAVQFF.

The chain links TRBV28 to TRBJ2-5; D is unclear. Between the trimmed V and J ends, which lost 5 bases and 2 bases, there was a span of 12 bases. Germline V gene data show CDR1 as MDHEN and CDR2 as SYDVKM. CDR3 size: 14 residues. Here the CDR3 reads CASSPWIGQETQYF. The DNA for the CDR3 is TGTGCCAGCAGTCCTTGGATAGGTCAAGAGACCCAGTACTTC.

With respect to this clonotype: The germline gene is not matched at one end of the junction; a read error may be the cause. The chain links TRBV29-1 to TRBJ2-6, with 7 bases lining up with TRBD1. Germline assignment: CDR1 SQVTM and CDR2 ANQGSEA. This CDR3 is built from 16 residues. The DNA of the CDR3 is TGCAGCGTTCGGGACAGTTTTTTCTCTGGGGTCAACGTCCTGACTTTC. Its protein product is CSVRDSFFSGVNVLTF. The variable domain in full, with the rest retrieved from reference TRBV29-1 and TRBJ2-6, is SAVISQKPSRDICQRGTSLTIQCQVDSQVTMMFWYRQQPGQSLTLIATANQGSEATYESGFVIDKFPISRPNLTFSTLTVSNMSPEDSSIYLCSVRDSFFSGVNVLTFGAGSRLTVL.

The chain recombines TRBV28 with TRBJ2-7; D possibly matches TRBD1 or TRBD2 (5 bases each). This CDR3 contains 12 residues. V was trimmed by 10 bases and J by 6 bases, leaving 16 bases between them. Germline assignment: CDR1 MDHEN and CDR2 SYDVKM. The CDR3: CATQGELREQYF. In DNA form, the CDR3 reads TGTGCCACGCAAGGGGAGCTCCGCGAGCAGTACTTC.